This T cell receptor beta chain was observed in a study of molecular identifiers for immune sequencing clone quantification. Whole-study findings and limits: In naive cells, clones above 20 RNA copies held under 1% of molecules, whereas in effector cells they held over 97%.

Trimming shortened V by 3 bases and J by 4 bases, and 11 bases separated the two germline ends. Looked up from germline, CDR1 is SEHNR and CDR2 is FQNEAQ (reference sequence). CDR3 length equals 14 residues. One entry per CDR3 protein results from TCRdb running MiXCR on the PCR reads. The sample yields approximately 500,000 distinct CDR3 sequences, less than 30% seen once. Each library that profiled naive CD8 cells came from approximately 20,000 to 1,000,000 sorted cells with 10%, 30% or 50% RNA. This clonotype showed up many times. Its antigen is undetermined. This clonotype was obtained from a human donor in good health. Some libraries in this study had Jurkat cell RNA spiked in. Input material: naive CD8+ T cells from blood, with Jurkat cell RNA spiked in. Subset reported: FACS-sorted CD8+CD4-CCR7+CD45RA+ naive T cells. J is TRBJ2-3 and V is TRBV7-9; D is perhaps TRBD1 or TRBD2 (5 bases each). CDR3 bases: TGTGCCAGCAGCTTCCCAATGGGACCAGATACGCAGTATTTT. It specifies CASSFPMGPDTQYF.